The 3 T cell receptor beta chains listed next were all sequenced from one sample in a study of cytomegalovirus exposure and HLA in healthy donors listed by TCRdb under 2017. The method was the immunoSEQ multiplex PCR assay. The multiplex PCR relied on a mix of 60 forward primers for TCR Vbeta segments and 13 reverse primers for TCR Jbeta segments. As stored in TCRdb, this immuneACCESS dataset retains in-frame rearrangements with V and J assigned. A fraction of the clones does not appear; measured against another copy, unresolved V genes explain less than half of the discrepancy, and the remainder lacks a known reason. Recorded for this sample are roughly 190,000 clones; approximately 86% of them occurred a single time. Roughly 1.9% of the sample comes from the top ten. The sample comprised PBMCs. These receptors came from a woman between 18 and 29 years old in good health and CMV-seronegative.

The V call is TRBV7-2, the J call TRBJ1-5, with D possibly being TRBD1 (5 bases). The CDR3 is 16 amino acids. The germline V gene encodes CDR1 SGHTA and CDR2 FQGNSA. With 4 bases removed from V and 1 base from J, the gap between germline ends came to 14 bases. The CDR3 DNA sequence: TGTGCCAGCAGCTCCCGGAGGCGGGGGAGCAATCAGCCCCAGCATTTT. Protein sequence: CASSSRRRGSNQPQHF. Drawing the rest from reference TRBV7-2 and TRBJ1-5, the complete variable domain is GAGVSQSPSNKVTEKGKDVELRCDPISGHTALYWYRQSLGQGLEFLIYFQGNSAPDKSGLPSDRFSAERTGGSVSTLTIQRTQQEDSAVYLCASSSRRRGSNQPQHFGDGTRLSIL.

This clone has only one observation. This chain connects TRBV6-5 to TRBJ2-2; 10 bases agree with TRBD1. Germline V gives CDR1 MNHEY, CDR2 SVGAGI. The CDR3 loop spans 13 amino acids. V lost 6 bases to trimming and J lost 6 bases; unmatched junction nucleotides: 1. The CDR3 DNA is TGTGCCAGCAGGGGGACAGGGGCCGGGGAGCTGTTTTTT. Encoded protein: CASRGTGAGELFF.

This clone was counted once. The rearrangement links TRBV5-8 to TRBJ1-4; 10 nucleotides match TRBD1. Germline lookup yields CDR1 SGHTS and CDR2 YDEGEE. With V trimmed by 5 bases and J by 8 bases, 9 bases remained unmatched. CDR3 length equals 15 residues. In DNA, the CDR3 is TGTGCCAGCAGGAAAAGGGACAGGGGTAACGAAAAACTGTTTTTT. Translation gives CASRKRDRGNEKLFF.